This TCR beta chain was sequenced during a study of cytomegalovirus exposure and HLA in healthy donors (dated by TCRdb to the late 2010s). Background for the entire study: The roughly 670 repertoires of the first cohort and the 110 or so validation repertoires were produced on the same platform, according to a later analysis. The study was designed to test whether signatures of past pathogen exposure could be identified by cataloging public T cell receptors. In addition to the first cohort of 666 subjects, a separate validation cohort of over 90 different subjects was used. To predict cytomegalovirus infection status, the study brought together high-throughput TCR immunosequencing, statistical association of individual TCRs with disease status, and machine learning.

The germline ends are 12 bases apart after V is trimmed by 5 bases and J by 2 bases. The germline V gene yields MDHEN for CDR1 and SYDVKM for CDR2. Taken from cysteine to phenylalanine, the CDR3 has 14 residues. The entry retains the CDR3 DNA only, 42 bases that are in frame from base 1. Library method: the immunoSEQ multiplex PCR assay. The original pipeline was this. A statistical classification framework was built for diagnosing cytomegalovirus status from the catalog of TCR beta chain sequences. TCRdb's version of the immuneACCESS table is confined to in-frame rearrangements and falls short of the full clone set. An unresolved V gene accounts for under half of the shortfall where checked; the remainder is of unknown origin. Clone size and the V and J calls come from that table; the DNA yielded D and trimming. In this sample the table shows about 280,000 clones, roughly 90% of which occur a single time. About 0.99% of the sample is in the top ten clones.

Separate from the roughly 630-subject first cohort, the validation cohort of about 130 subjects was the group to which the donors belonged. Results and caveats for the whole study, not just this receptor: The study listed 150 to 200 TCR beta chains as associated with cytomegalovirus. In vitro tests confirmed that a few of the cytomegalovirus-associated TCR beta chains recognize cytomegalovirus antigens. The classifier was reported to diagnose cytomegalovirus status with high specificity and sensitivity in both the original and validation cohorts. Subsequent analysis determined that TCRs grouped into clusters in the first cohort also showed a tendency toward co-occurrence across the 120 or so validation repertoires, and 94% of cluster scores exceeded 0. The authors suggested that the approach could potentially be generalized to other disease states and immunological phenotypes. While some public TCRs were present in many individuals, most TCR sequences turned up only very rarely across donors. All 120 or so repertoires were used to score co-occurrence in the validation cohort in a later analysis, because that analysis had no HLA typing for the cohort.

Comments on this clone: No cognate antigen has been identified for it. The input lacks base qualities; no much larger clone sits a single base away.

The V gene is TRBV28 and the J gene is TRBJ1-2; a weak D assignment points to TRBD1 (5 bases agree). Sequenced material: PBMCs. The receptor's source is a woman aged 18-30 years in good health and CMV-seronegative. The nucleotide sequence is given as TGTGCCAGCAGTCCCAGGGTCAGGAACTATGGCTACACCTTC. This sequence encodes CASSPRVRNYGYTF.